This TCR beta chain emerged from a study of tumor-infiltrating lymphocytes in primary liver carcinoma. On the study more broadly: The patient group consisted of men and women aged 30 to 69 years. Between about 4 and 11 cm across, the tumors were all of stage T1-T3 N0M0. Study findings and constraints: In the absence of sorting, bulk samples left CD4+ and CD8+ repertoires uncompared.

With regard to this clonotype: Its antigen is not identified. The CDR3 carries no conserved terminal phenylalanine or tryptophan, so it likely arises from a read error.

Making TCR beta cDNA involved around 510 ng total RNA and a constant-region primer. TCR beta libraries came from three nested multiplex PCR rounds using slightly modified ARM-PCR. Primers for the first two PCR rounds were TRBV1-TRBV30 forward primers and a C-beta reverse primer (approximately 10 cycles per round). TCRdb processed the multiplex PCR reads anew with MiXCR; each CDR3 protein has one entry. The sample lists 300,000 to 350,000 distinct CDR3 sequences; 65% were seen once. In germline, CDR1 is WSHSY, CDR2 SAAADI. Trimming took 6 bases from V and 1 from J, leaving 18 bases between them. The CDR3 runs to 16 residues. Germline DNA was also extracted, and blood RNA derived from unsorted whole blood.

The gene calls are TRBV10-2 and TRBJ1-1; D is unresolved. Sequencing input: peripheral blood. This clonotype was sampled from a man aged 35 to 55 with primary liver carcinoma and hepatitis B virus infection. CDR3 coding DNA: TGCGCCAGCAGGAACCCGCAGGTCCTTAAGAACACTGAAGCTTTCTTA. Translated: CASRNPQVLKNTEAFL.